These 2 T cell receptor beta chains share one sample of origin, sequenced in a study of blood T cell repertoires in COVID-19. Generated by immunoSEQ multiplex PCR, the TCRdb table keeps only in-frame clones and is missing some. The sample includes about 98,000 clones, 65% to 90% of them seen just once. Sequencing was done on a sample of peripheral blood. Receptors originate from a man between 65 and 80 years old with active or convalescent COVID-19.

The chain is built from TRBV5-1 and TRBJ1-4; 7 bases are a match to TRBD1. This CDR3 region has 16 residues. J gave up 4 bases and V 4 bases, and 10 bases lay outside the gene matches. Germline V gives CDR1 SGHRS, CDR2 YFSETQ. The CDR3 loop reads CASSPQGHAGNEKLFF. The CDR3 DNA reads TGCGCCAGCAGCCCACAGGGGCATGCGGGTAATGAAAAACTGTTTTTT.

The V and J genes are TRBV29-1 and TRBJ2-4, with a tentative D call TRBD1 (6 bases). Germline V lookup: CDR1 SQVTM, CDR2 ANQGSEA. The CDR3 consists of 13 residues. Trimming pared 7 bases from V and 1 base from J, leaving 11 bases between. CDR3 in amino acids: CSAQGIAKNIQYF. Here the CDR3 DNA reads TGCAGCGCACAGGGTATTGCCAAAAACATTCAGTACTTC.